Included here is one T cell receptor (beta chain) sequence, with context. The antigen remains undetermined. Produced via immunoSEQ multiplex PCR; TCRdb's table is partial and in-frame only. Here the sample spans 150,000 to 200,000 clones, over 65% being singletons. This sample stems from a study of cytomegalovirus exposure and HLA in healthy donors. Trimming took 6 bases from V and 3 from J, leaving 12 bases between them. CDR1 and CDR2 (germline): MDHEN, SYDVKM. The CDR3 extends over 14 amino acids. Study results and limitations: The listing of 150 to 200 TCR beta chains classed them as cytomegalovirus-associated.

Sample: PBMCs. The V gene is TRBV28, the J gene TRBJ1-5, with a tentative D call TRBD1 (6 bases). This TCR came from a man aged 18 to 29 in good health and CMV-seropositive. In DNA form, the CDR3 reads TGTGCCAGCAGGAGACAGGACGACAATCAGCCCCAGCATTTT. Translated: CASRRQDDNQPQHF.